These T cell receptor beta chains were read from a single sample in a study of cytomegalovirus exposure and HLA in healthy donors. The data were produced by immunoSEQ multiplex PCR, yet TCRdb's version contains in-frame clones alone and is incomplete. The sample has some 120,000 clones; 75% are singletons. Sequencing input: PBMCs. These receptor sequences come from a woman younger than 35 in good health and CMV-seronegative. CDR3s include the opening cysteine and the closing phenylalanine or tryptophan. The D gene is left open where the match is weak. Expanded clones are given a class, and other clones once, few, many or no size at all.

abundance,d_gene,v_gene,j_gene,CDR3aa,CDR3nt
.,.,TRBV7-9,TRBJ2-7,CASSLTGGEQYF,TGTGCCAGCAGCTTAACAGGAGGGGAGCAGTACTTC
.,.,TRBV5-5,TRBJ2-5,CASRTGVQETQYF,TGTGCCAGCAGGACGGGAGTACAAGAGACCCAGTACTTC
.,TRBD1,TRBV30,TRBJ1-2,CAWGQGTPLGGYTF,TGTGCCTGGGGACAGGGAACCCCTCTGGGTGGCTACACCTTC
.,.,TRBV6-6,TRBJ2-5,CASSLGPGLVEETQYF,TGTGCCAGCAGTCTGGGACCGGGACTCGTGGAAGAGACCCAGTACTTC
.,TRBD2,TRBV4-1,TRBJ2-7,CASSPGLAGGRGYEQYF,TGCGCCAGCAGCCCAGGACTAGCGGGGGGGCGAGGCTACGAGCAGTACTTC
.,TRBD1,TRBV5-1,TRBJ2-1,CASSLAGTGSNEQFF,TGCGCCAGCAGCTTGGCGGGGACAGGATCCAATGAGCAGTTCTTC
.,.,TRBV29-1,TRBJ2-3,CSMVVRVGSDTQYF,TGCAGCATGGTAGTCAGGGTCGGTTCAGATACGCAGTATTTT
.,.,TRBV5-1,TRBJ2-5,CASSLVGEETQYF,TGCGCCAGCAGCTTGGTTGGAGAAGAGACCCAGTACTTC
.,.,TRBV2,TRBJ2-4,CASGDVAAQNIQYF,TGTGCCAGCGGTGACGTAGCGGCTCAAAACATTCAGTACTTC
.,.,TRBV2,TRBJ2-6,CASAQGQGTGANVLTF,TGTGCCAGCGCCCAGGGCCAGGGGACTGGGGCCAACGTCCTGACTTTC
few,TRBD1,TRBV30,TRBJ1-1,CAWYNRGAEAFF,TGTGCCTGGTATAACAGGGGCGCTGAAGCTTTCTTT
once,.,TRBV4-2,TRBJ1-4,CASSRDIPREATNEKLFF,TGTGCCAGCAGCCGCGATATTCCGCGGGAGGCAACTAATGAAAAACTGTTTTTT
once,.,TRBV15,TRBJ1-2,CATSPGGANYGYTF,TGTGCCACCAGCCCTGGGGGCGCTAACTATGGCTACACCTTC
.,.,TRBV6-1,TRBJ1-2,CASSELSNYGYTF,TGTGCCAGCAGTGAATTGTCAAACTATGGCTACACCTTC
.,.,TRBV6-1,TRBJ1-4,CASREGSNEKLFF,TGTGCCAGCAGGGAGGGTTCTAATGAAAAACTGTTTTTT
.,.,TRBV28,TRBJ2-7,CASSTRERPEYEQYF,TGTGCCAGCAGTACACGAGAAAGGCCGGAGTACGAGCAGTACTTC
.,TRBD2,TRBV5-4,TRBJ2-7,CASRDSGGTYEQYF,TGTGCCAGCAGGGATAGCGGGGGAACCTACGAGCAGTACTTC
few,.,TRBV6-6,TRBJ2-5,CASSYSLNQETQYF,TGTGCCAGCAGTTACTCCCTAAACCAAGAGACCCAGTACTTC
.,TRBD1,TRBV6-6,TRBJ1-2,CASSSQQGAGGYTF,TGTGCCAGCAGTTCCCAACAGGGGGCGGGTGGCTACACCTTC
.,.,TRBV9,TRBJ2-7,CASSVDGGLMPYEQYF,TGTGCCAGCAGCGTAGATGGAGGTTTAATGCCCTACGAGCAGTACTTC
once,TRBD2,TRBV5-8,TRBJ2-3,CASSLAGGVTDTQYF,TGTGCCAGCAGCTTAGCGGGGGGGGTCACAGATACGCAGTATTTT
few,.,TRBV5-1,TRBJ2-2,CASGGAVTGELFF,TGCGCCAGCGGGGGGGCAGTCACCGGGGAGCTGTTTTTT
.,.,TRBV12-5,TRBJ2-3,CASGPAGGTDTQYF,TGTGCTAGTGGACCGGCAGGTGGCACAGATACGCAGTATTTT
.,TRBD1,TRBV5-1,TRBJ1-2,CASSLGQQGRVDYGYTF,TGCGCCAGCAGCTTGGGGCAACAGGGGAGAGTAGACTATGGCTACACCTTC
.,TRBD1,TRBV5-1,TRBJ2-1,CASSRTGSYNEQFF,TGCGCCAGCAGCCGGACAGGCTCCTACAATGAGCAGTTCTTC
.,.,TRBV20-1,TRBJ2-1,CSVGQNPEQFF,TGCAGTGTGGGGCAGAACCCTGAGCAGTTCTTC
.,.,TRBV19,TRBJ1-5,CASSRQPGDNQPQHF,TGTGCCAGTAGTAGACAGCCGGGAGACAATCAGCCCCAGCATTTT
.,.,TRBV7-3,TRBJ2-2,CASSLQGQPSIGELFF,TGTGCCAGCAGCTTGCAGGGCCAGCCATCAATCGGGGAGCTGTTTTTT
.,.,TRBV4-1,TRBJ2-7,CASSPRGYEQYF,TGCGCCAGCAGCCCCAGGGGCTACGAGCAGTACTTC
.,.,TRBV19,TRBJ1-5,CASSIDLKTQHF,TGTGCCAGTAGTATAGATCTAAAAACCCAGCATTTT
.,TRBD1,TRBV30,TRBJ1-2,CAWSVGQGRTYGYTF,TGTGCCTGGAGTGTCGGACAGGGGAGGACCTATGGCTACACCTTC
.,TRBD2,TRBV5-1,TRBJ2-7,CASSLDSGGSSYEQYF,TGCGCCAGCAGCTTGGATAGCGGGGGAAGCTCCTACGAGCAGTACTTC
.,.,TRBV27,TRBJ2-7,CASSPELGLARIYEQYF,TGTGCCAGCAGTCCCGAATTAGGGCTAGCCCGGATCTACGAGCAGTACTTC
.,.,TRBV4-1,TRBJ1-4,CASSQGTVSDEKLFF,TGCGCCAGCAGCCAAGGGACAGTGTCAGATGAAAAACTGTTTTTT
.,TRBD2,TRBV11-2,TRBJ2-1,CASSRTSGYNEQFF,TGTGCCAGCAGCCGGACTAGCGGCTACAATGAGCAGTTCTTC
once,.,TRBV6-1,TRBJ1-1,CASSAGLTSEAFF,TGTGCCAGCAGTGCGGGACTGACTTCTGAAGCTTTCTTT
.,TRBD1,TRBV29-1,TRBJ1-1,CSVGQGGNTEAFF,TGCAGCGTTGGACAGGGGGGTAACACTGAAGCTTTCTTT
.,.,TRBV19,TRBJ1-1,CASSLGTSEAFF,TGTGCCAGTAGTCTTGGGACATCTGAAGCTTTCTTT
.,TRBD2,TRBV5-4,TRBJ2-6,CASSLELAGGRSSGANVLTF,TGTGCCAGCAGCTTGGAGTTAGCGGGGGGCCGGAGCTCTGGGGCCAACGTCCTGACTTTC
.,.,TRBV30,TRBJ1-2,CAWSVGGFYGYTF,TGTGCCTGGAGTGTAGGCGGGTTCTATGGCTACACCTTC
.,.,TRBV19,TRBJ1-2,CASSDSTASYGYTF,TGTGCCAGTAGTGACTCGACAGCCTCCTATGGCTACACCTTC
.,TRBD1,TRBV4-2,TRBJ1-1,CASSQVDRGRFSNNPSSEAFF,TGTGCCAGCAGCCAAGTGGACAGGGGGAGGTTCTCGAATAATCCGTCCTCTGAAGCTTTCTTT
.,.,TRBV28,TRBJ1-2,CASSDRDTLYTF,TGTGCCAGCAGCGACCGGGACACGCTATACACCTTC
.,TRBD1,TRBV6-1,TRBJ1-1,CASSEQTGSSEAFF,TGTGCCAGCAGTGAGCAGACAGGGAGTAGTGAAGCTTTCTTT
.,.,TRBV5-6,TRBJ1-4,CASSRMTGHEKLFF,TGTGCCAGCAGCCGAATGACAGGTCATGAAAAACTGTTTTTT
.,TRBD1,TRBV6-1,TRBJ2-2,CASSESPRGLTTGELFF,TGTGCCAGCAGTGAATCCCCCAGGGGGCTCACCACCGGGGAGCTGTTTTTT
.,.,TRBV19,TRBJ2-7,CASSMATYPSLEQYF,TGTGCCAGTAGTATGGCAACATACCCCTCCCTCGAGCAGTACTTC
.,TRBD2,TRBV6-6,TRBJ2-5,CASSYSKRGQETQYF,TGTGCCAGCAGTTACTCGAAGCGGGGGCAAGAGACCCAGTACTTC
.,.,TRBV7-9,TRBJ2-6,CASSVLQGISGANVLTF,TGTGCCAGCAGCGTATTACAGGGCATTTCTGGGGCCAACGTCCTGACTTTC
.,TRBD2,TRBV28,TRBJ2-7,CASSRPPLKRGDPYEQYF,TGTGCCAGCAGCCGACCGCCGCTTAAGCGGGGGGACCCCTACGAGCAGTACTTC
.,.,TRBV7-7,TRBJ2-3,CASSKTVASTDTQYF,TGTGCTAGCAGCAAAACAGTGGCGAGCACAGATACGCAGTATTTT
.,.,TRBV13,TRBJ2-5,CASSLGGSLGQETQYF,TGTGCCAGCAGCTTAGGGGGCTCATTAGGCCAAGAGACCCAGTACTTC
.,.,TRBV7-9,TRBJ1-1,CASSLPGQQVNTEAFF,TGTGCCAGCAGCCTTCCGGGACAACAAGTGAACACTGAAGCTTTCTTT
.,TRBD1,TRBV6-5,TRBJ1-1,CASSSWTGVLEAFF,TGTGCCAGCAGTTCCTGGACAGGTGTACTTGAAGCTTTCTTT
few,.,TRBV5-1,TRBJ2-7,CASSSQEQGSYEQYF,TGCGCCAGCAGCTCACAAGAGCAGGGCTCCTACGAGCAGTACTTC